This TCR beta chain was sequenced for a study of T cell repertoires in cytomegalovirus infection. Looked up from germline, CDR1 is MNHEY and CDR2 is SVGAGI. The CDR3 extends over 15 amino acids. V gave up 5 bases and J gave up 3 bases; unmatched junction bases: 9. TCRdb passed the reads through MiXCR, listing each CDR3 protein once. This sample has around 450,000 distinct CDR3 sequences, with about 33% found just once. Material: PBMCs. The sequence was collected from a human donor in good health (CMV status not recorded). Some clones in this sample may be carry-over from other donors' samples. The chain employs TRBV6-5 and TRBJ2-7; 8 bases map to TRBD1. The CDR3 nucleotides read TGTGCCAGCAGTAGGATCCAGGGGGCGGGCTACGAGCAGTACTTC. Protein sequence: CASSRIQGAGYEQYF.